These 2 T cell receptor beta chains were sequenced from one sample in a study of T cells in Graves' hyperthyroidism and ophthalmopathy. RNA transcripts were the template for amplifying TCR beta CDR3 regions. Primed by the HTBI set, a first-round RT-PCR was run on the TCR CDR3. TCRdb called the multiplex PCR reads again in MiXCR, with one record for every CDR3 protein. The sample has under 350,000 distinct CDR3 sequences; 15% to 20% are singletons. Specimen: blood. The receptor set was obtained from a woman aged 45-60 years with Graves' hyperthyroidism.

At least ten counts were recorded for this clonotype. The chain combines TRBV3-1 with TRBJ1-1; D is ambiguous. CDR1 is LGHDT and CDR2 is YNNKEL in the germline V gene (reference sequence). The CDR3 contains 13 residues. V was cut by 1 base and J by 8 bases, with 11 bases left in between. This CDR3 reads CASSQGQTKEAFF. The CDR3 bases are TGTGCCAGCAGCCAAGGGCAGACAAAGGAAGCTTTCTTT.

In DNA, the CDR3 is TGTGCCAGCGGGGGCGACAACACAGATACGCAGTATTTT. Translated, it gives CASGGDNTDTQYF. The J gene is TRBJ2-3, the V gene TRBV9, with D possibly TRBD1 on 6 matching bases. The CDR3 is made up of 13 amino acids. With 7 bases removed from V and 2 bases from J, the gap between germline ends came to 11 bases. Germline loops: CDR1 SGDLS, CDR2 YYNGEE.